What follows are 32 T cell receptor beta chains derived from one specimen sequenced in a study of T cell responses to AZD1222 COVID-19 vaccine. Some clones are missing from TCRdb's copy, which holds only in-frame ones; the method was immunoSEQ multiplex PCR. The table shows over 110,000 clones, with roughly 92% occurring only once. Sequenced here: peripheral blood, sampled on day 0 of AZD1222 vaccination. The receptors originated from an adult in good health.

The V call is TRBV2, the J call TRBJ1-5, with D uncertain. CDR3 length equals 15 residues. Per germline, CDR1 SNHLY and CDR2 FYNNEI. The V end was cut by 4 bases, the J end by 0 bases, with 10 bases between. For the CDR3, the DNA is TGTGCCAGCAGTGGGCAGGCTGTTAGCAATCAGCCCCAGCATTTT. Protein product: CASSGQAVSNQPQHF.

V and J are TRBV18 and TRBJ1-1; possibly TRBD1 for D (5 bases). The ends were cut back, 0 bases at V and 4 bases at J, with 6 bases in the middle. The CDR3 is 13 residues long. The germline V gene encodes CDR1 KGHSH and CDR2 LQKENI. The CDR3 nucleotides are TGTGCCAGCTCACCACCCGGGGCCACTGAAGCTTTCTTT. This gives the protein CASSPPGATEAFF.

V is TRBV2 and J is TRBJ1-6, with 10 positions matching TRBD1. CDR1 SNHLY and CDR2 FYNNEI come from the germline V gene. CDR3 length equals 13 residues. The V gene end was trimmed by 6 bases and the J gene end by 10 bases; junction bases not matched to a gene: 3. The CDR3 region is CASSGQGGSPLHF. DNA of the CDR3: TGTGCCAGCAGCGGACAGGGGGGGTCACCCCTCCACTTT. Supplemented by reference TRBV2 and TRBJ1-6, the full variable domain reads EPEVTQTPSHQVTQMGQEVILRCVPISNHLYFYWYRQILGQKVEFLVSFYNNEISEKSEIFDDQFSVERPDGSNFTLKIRSTKLEDSAMYFCASSGQGGSPLHFGNGTRLTVT.

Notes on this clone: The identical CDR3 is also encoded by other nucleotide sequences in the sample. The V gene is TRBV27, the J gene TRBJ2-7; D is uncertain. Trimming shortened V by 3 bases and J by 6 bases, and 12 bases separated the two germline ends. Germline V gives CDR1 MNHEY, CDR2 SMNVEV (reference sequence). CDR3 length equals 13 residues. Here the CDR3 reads CASSLNRAGEQYF. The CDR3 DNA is TGTGCCAGCAGTTTGAATAGGGCCGGCGAGCAGTACTTC.

CDR3 region: CASSRGLAESYEQYF. CDR3 nucleotides: TGTGCCAGCAGCCGAGGACTAGCGGAATCCTACGAGCAGTACTTC. The chain has TRBV4-2 and TRBJ2-7; 10 nucleotides align to TRBD2. V dropped 4 bases and J dropped 1; count of bases not matched to a gene: 4. The CDR3 is 15 residues long. The germline CDR1 and CDR2 sequences are LGHNA and YNFKEQ.

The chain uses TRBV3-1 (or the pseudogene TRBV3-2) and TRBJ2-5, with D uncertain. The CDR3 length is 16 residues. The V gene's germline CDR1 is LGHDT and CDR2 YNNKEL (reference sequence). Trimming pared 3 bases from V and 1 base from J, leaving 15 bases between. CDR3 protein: CASSQGLLYSQETQYF. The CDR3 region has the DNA TGTGCCAGCAGCCAGGGCCTTCTATACTCCCAAGAGACCCAGTACTTC.

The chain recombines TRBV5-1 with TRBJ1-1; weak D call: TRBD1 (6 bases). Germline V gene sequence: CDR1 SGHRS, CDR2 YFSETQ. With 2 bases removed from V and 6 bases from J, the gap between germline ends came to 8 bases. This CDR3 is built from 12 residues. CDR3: CASSLPGAEAFF. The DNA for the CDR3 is TGCGCCAGCAGCTTACCAGGGGCTGAAGCTTTCTTT.

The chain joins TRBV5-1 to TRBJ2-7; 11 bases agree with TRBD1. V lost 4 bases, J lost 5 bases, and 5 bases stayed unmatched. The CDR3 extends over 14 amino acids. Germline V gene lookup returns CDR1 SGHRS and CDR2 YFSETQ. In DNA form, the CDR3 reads TGCGCCAGCAGCAAGGACAGGGGGCAGGACGAGCAGTACTTC. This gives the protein CASSKDRGQDEQYF.

CDR3 loop: CASSFGGAQYF. Here the CDR3 DNA reads TGTGCCAGCAGTTTCGGGGGGGCGCAGTACTTC. V usage is TRBV28 and J usage is TRBJ2-7, with 8 nucleotides matching TRBD2. Per the germline V gene, CDR1 is MDHEN and CDR2 is SYDVKM. CDR3 length: 11 amino acids. V shed 3 bases, J shed 9 bases, and the junction held 1 base outside the gene matches.

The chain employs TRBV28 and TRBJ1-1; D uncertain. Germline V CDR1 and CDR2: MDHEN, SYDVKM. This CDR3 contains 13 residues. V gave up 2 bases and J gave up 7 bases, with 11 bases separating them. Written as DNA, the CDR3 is TGTGCCAGCAGTTTAGGGCGGGGAGTTGAAGCTTTCTTT. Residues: CASSLGRGVEAFF.

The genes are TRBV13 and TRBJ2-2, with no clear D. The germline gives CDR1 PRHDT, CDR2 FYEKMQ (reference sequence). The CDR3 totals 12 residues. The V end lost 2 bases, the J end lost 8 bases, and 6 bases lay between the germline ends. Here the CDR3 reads CASSLLGGELFF. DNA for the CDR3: TGTGCCAGCAGCTTATTAGGGGGGGAGCTGTTTTTT.

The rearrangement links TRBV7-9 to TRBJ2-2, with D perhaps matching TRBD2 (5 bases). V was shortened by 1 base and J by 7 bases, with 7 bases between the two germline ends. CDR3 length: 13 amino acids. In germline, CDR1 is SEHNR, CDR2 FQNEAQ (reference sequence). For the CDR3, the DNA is TGTGCCAGCAGCTTAGGACTATACGGGGAGCTGTTTTTT. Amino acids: CASSLGLYGELFF.

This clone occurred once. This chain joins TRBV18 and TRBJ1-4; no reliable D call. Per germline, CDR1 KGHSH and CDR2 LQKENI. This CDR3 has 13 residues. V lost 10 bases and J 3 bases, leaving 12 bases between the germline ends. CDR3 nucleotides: TGTGCCACCTCTTCGGGCCCTAATGAAAAACTGTTTTTT. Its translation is CATSSGPNEKLFF.

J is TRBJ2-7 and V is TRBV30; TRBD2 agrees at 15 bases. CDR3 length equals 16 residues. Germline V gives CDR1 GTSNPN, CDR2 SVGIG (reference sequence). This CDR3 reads CAAGGLAGGPLYEQYF. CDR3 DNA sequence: TGTGCAGCAGGAGGACTAGCGGGAGGGCCTCTCTACGAGCAGTACTTC.

CDR3 protein: CASSYLGSGTEAFF. The DNA for the CDR3 is TGTGCCAGCAGTTATCTGGGGTCCGGCACTGAAGCTTTCTTT. The chain uses TRBV6-5 and TRBJ1-1; no definite D call. CDR1 MNHEY and CDR2 SVGAGI come from the germline V gene. V lost 3 bases, J lost 4 bases, and 12 bases lay in between. The length of the CDR3 is 14 residues.

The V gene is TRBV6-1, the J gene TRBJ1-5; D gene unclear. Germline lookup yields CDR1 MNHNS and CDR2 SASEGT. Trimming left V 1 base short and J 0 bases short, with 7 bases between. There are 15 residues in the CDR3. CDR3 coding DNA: TGTGCCAGCAGTGAAGTCTTAGTTAGCAATCAGCCCCAGCATTTT. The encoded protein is CASSEVLVSNQPQHF.

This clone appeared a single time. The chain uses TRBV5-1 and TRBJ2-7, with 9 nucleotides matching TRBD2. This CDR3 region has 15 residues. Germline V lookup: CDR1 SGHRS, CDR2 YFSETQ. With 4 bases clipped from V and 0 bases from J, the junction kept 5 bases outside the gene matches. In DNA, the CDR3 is TGCGCCAGCAGCCTCACTAGCGGGTTCTCCTACGAGCAGTACTTC. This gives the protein CASSLTSGFSYEQYF.

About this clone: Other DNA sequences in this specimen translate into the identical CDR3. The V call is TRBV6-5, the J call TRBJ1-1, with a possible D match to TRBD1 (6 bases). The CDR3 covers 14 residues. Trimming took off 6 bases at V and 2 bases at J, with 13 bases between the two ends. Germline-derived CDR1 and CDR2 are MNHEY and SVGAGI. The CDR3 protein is CASRPGTLNTEAFF. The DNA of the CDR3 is TGTGCCAGCAGACCCGGGACACTTAACACTGAAGCTTTCTTT.

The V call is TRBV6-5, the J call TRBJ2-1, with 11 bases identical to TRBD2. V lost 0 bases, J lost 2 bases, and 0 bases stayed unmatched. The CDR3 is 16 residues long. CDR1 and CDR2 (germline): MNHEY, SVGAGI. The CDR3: CASSYSTSGTYNEQFF. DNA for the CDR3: TGTGCCAGCAGTTACTCGACTAGCGGGACCTACAATGAGCAGTTCTTC.

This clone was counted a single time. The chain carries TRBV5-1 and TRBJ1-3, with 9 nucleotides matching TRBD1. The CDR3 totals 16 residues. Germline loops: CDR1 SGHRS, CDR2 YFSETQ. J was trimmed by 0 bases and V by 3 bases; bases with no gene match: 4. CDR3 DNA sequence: TGCGCCAGCAGCTGGGGACAGGGCAGCTCTGGAAACACCATATATTTT. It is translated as CASSWGQGSSGNTIYF.

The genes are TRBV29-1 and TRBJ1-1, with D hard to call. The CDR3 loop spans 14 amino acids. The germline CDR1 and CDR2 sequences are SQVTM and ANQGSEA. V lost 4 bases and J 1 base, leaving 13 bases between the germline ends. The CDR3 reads CSVVRAVTNTEAFF. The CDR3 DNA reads TGCAGCGTTGTTAGGGCGGTTACGAACACTGAAGCTTTCTTT. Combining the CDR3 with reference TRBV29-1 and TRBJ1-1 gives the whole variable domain SAVISQKPSRDICQRGTSLTIQCQVDSQVTMMFWYRQQPGQSLTLIATANQGSEATYESGFVIDKFPISRPNLTFSTLTVSNMSPEDSSIYLCSVVRAVTNTEAFFGQGTRLTVV.

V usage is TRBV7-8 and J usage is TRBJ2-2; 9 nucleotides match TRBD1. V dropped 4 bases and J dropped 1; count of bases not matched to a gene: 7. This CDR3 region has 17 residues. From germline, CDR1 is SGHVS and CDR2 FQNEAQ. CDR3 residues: CASSSIRDRVNTGELFF. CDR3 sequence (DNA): TGTGCCAGCAGCTCAATCCGGGACAGGGTGAACACCGGGGAGCTGTTTTTT.

The CDR3 is CASSPSGYSLDVKAFF. In DNA, the CDR3 is TGTGCCAGCAGCCCTAGTGGGTATTCCCTGGATGTCAAAGCTTTCTTT. The chain has TRBV7-9 and TRBJ1-1; D uncertain. The ends were cut back, 5 bases at V and 9 bases at J, with 25 bases in the middle. CDR1 is SEHNR and CDR2 is FQNEAQ in the germline V gene (reference sequence). This CDR3 has 16 amino acids.

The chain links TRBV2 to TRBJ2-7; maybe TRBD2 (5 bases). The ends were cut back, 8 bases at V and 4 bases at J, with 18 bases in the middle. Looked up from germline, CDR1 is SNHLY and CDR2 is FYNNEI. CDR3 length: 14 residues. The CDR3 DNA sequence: TGTGCCAGCTCTTGGAGCGGATTCCTATACGAGCAGTACTTC. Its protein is CASSWSGFLYEQYF.

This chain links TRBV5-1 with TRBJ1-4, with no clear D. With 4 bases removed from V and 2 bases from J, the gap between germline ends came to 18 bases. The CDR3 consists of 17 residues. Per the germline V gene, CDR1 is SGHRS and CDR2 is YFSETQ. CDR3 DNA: TGCGCCAGCAGCCCCCTCGCCGGGATAGGGACTAATGAAAAACTGTTTTTT. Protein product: CASSPLAGIGTNEKLFF.

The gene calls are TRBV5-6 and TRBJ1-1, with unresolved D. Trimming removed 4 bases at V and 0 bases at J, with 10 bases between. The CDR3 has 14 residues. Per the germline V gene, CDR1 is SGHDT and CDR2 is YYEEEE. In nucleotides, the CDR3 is TGTGCCAGCAGCCGCCGTCAGTTGAACACTGAAGCTTTCTTT. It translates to CASSRRQLNTEAFF.

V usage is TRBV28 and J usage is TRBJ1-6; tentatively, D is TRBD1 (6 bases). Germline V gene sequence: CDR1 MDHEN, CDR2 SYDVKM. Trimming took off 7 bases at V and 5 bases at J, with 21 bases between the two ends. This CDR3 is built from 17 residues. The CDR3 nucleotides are TGTGCCAGCAATTCCCCAGCGGGGGGCCCCCATAATTCACCCCTCCACTTT. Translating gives CASNSPAGGPHNSPLHF.

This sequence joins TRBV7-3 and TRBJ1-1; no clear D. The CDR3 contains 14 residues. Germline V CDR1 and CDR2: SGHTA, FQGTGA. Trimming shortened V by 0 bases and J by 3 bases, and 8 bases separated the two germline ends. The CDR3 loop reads CASSLTGSDTEAFF. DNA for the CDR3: TGTGCCAGCAGCTTAACGGGTTCGGACACTGAAGCTTTCTTT.

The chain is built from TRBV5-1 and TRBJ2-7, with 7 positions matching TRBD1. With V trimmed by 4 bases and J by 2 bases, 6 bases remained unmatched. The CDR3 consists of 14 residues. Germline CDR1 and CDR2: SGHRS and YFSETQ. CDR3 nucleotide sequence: TGCGCCAGCAGCCCAATTGGACAGGCCTACGAGCAGTACTTC. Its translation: CASSPIGQAYEQYF. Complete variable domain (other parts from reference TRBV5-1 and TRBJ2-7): KAGVTQTPRYLIKTRGQQVTLSCSPISGHRSVSWYQQTPGQGLQFLFEYFSETQRNKGNFPGRFSGRQFSNSRSEMNVSTLELGDSALYLCASSPIGQAYEQYFGPGTRLTVT.

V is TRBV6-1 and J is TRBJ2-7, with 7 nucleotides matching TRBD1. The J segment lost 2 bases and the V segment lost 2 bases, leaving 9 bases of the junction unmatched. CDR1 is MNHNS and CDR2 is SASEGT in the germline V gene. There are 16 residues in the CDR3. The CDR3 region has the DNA TGTGCCAGCAGTGAAATGGGGTTCGGACAGGCCTACGAGCAGTACTTC. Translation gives CASSEMGFGQAYEQYF.

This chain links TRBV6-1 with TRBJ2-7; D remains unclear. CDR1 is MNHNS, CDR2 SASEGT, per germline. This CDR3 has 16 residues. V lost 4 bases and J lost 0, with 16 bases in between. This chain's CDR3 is CASSAMTAAASYEQYF. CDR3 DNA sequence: TGTGCCAGCAGTGCTATGACCGCGGCGGCCTCCTACGAGCAGTACTTC.

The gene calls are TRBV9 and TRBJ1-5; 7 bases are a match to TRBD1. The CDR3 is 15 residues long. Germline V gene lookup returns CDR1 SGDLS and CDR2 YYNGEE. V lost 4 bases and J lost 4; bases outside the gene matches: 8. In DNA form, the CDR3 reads TGTGCCAGCAGCCCCGGGGACAGTCGTAATCAGCCCCAGCATTTT. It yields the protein CASSPGDSRNQPQHF.